This TCR beta chain stems from a study of blood T cells in healthy people across ages. The CDR3 totals 15 residues. PCR was performed a second time for about 7 to 12 cycles using a sample-barcoded 5' primer and a J-beta primer mix. One entry per CDR3 protein results from TCRdb running MiXCR on the 5' RACE reads. The table lists around 1.5 million distinct CDR3 sequences, 59% of them singletons, with about 6.3% in the top ten. Specimen: blood. The V gene is TRBV21-1, the J gene TRBJ2-3; no check of the table's D call, TRBD1, against the DNA was made. TRBV21-1 is flagged as a pseudogene. The clonotype originates from a man between 18 and 35 years old in good health. CDR3 residues: CASSRTGSAKDTQYF. In nucleotides, the CDR3 is TGTGCCAGCAGCAGAACCGGGTCCGCGAAAGATACGCAGTATTTT.